One sample yielded the 22 T cell receptor beta chains listed below, sequenced in a study of T cells after yellow fever vaccination. TCRdb independently ran MiXCR on the 5' RACE reads; one entry per CDR3 protein. The table records under 250,000 distinct CDR3 sequences, 2.5% to 3.5% of them present only once. This sample comprised CD4+ T cells sorted from PBMCs, obtained 10 days after the yellow fever booster vaccination. The receptors were gathered from a man aged 18 to 29 who received the YFV17D yellow fever vaccine.

This clonotype was observed at least ten times. The rearrangement joins TRBV5-8 to TRBJ2-1; D is possibly TRBD1 (6 bases). This CDR3 spans 16 amino acids. V was cut by 1 base and J by 6 bases, with 17 bases left in between. CDR1 and CDR2 (germline): SGHTS, YDEGEE. As DNA, the CDR3 is TGTGCCAGCAGCTTGTATCAGGGGAAGATTGGCAATGAGCAGTTCTTC. It codes for CASSLYQGKIGNEQFF.

This chain connects TRBV30 to TRBJ1-6, with a tentative D call TRBD1 (6 bases). V lost 3 bases, J lost 11 bases, and 11 bases lay in between. Germline lookup yields CDR1 GTSNPN and CDR2 SVGIG (reference sequence). The CDR3 loop spans 12 amino acids. DNA for the CDR3: TGTGCCTGGAGACCTGGGGGCCCACCCCTCCACTTT. Amino acid sequence: CAWRPGGPPLHF.

The table lists this clonotype with many counts. The V gene is TRBV11-2, the J gene TRBJ2-3, with D tentatively TRBD2 (6 bases). V dropped 3 bases and J dropped 2 bases, with 12 bases sitting between them. Germline CDR1 and CDR2: SGHAT and FQNNGV. This CDR3 comprises 15 residues. The CDR3 sequence is CASSFGGGPTDTQYF. In nucleotides, the CDR3 is TGTGCCAGCAGCTTCGGGGGAGGACCCACAGATACGCAGTATTTT.

This clonotype was detected ten times or more. The V and J genes are TRBV7-8 and TRBJ1-5, with 7 bases that match TRBD1. The CDR3 is 15 residues long. The germline V gene has CDR1 SGHVS and CDR2 FQNEAQ. Trimming cost V 1 base and J 3 bases; bases outside gene matches: 3. The CDR3 is CASSLGTGLNQPQHF. As DNA, the CDR3 is TGTGCCAGCAGCTTAGGGACAGGCCTCAATCAGCCCCAGCATTTT. Based on the CDR3 plus reference TRBV7-8 and TRBJ1-5, the full variable domain is GAGVSQSPRYKVAKRGQDVALRCDPISGHVSLFWYQQALGQGPEFLTYFQNEAQLDKSGLPSDRFFAERPEGSVSTLKIQRTQQEDSAVYLCASSLGTGLNQPQHFGDGTRLSIL.

J is TRBJ1-1 and V is TRBV27; 12 positions agree with TRBD1. The CDR3 extends over 16 amino acids. V lost 3 bases and J lost 1; bases outside the gene matches: 3. CDR1 MNHEY and CDR2 SMNVEV come from the germline V gene (reference sequence). CDR3 in amino acids: CASSFRDRGPNTEAFF. As DNA, the CDR3 is TGTGCCAGCAGTTTCAGGGACAGGGGGCCGAACACTGAAGCTTTCTTT.

This clonotype was counted at least ten times. This chain links TRBV27 with TRBJ1-1; 11 bases align to TRBD1. Unmatched junction bases numbered 5, after V lost 2 bases and J lost 6 bases. The CDR3 has 15 amino acids. CDR1 is MNHEY and CDR2 is SMNVEV in the germline V gene (reference sequence). CDR3 nucleotides: TGTGCCAGCAGTTTACGGGACAGGGGGATGCCTGAAGCTTTCTTT. Translating it yields CASSLRDRGMPEAFF.

This clonotype was detected ten times or more. The CDR3 reads CASSPSGTNLEAFF. CDR3 bases: TGTGCCAGCAGCCCTTCTGGGACAAACCTTGAAGCTTTCTTT. The rearrangement joins TRBV5-4 to TRBJ1-1; tentative D call: TRBD1 (6 bases). Trimming took 4 bases from V and 7 from J, leaving 17 bases between them. CDR1 and CDR2 from the germline V gene are SGHNT and YYREEE (reference sequence). This CDR3 has 14 amino acids.

The sample holds a few counts of this clonotype. The V call is TRBV4-3, the J call TRBJ1-4; 8 bases fit TRBD1. CDR3 length: 14 amino acids. Germline V gene data show CDR1 as LGHNA and CDR2 as YSLEER. J lost 5 bases, V lost 8 bases, and 7 bases had no gene match. The CDR3 spells CASSKWDRNEKLFF. CDR3 coding DNA: TGCGCCAGCTCAAAATGGGACAGGAATGAAAAACTGTTTTTT.

This clonotype appeared a few times. The genes are TRBV7-2 and TRBJ1-3, with D hard to call. Trimming took off 3 bases at V and 0 bases at J, with 12 bases between the two ends. The CDR3 contains 16 residues. Germline V CDR1 and CDR2: SGHTA, FQGNSA. The CDR3 loop is CASSFWESTSGNTIYF. The CDR3, as DNA: TGTGCCAGCAGCTTCTGGGAAAGTACCTCTGGAAACACCATATATTTT.

There are many counts of this clonotype. The chain is built from TRBV4-1 and TRBJ1-6, with no clear D. Between the trimmed V and J ends, which lost 4 bases and 9 bases, there was a span of 13 bases. CDR3 length: 14 amino acids. Looked up from germline, CDR1 is MGHRA and CDR2 is YSYEKL. CDR3 amino acids: CASSPFAPSSPLHF. The CDR3 DNA reads TGCGCCAGCAGCCCCTTCGCACCTAGTTCACCCCTCCACTTT.

To note about this clonotype: The DNA is left out, because the CDR3 cannot be placed on it with certainty; the CDR3 is given as TCRdb lists it. The chain couples TRBV20-1 to TRBJ1-2; TRBD1, the table's D call, was not compared with the DNA. Germline V CDR1 and CDR2: DFQATT, SNEGSKA (reference sequence). Ends included, the CDR3 has 15 residues. The CDR3 sequence: CSARDGRDSSSGYTF.

This clonotype appeared many times. This sequence joins TRBV5-1 and TRBJ1-5; D perhaps matches TRBD1 (5 bases). The V end lost 0 bases, the J end lost 4 bases, and 8 bases lay between the germline ends. Germline CDR1 and CDR2: SGHRS and YFSETQ. The CDR3 extends over 14 amino acids. This chain's CDR3 is CASSLGGANQPQHF. The CDR3 bases are TGCGCCAGCAGCTTGGGAGGGGCGAATCAGCCCCAGCATTTT.

This clonotype was found many times. This rearrangement joins TRBV7-3 to TRBJ2-1, with 12 bases that match TRBD2. The junction had 12 bases not matched to a gene; V was cut back by 5 bases and J by 10 bases. This CDR3 has 16 residues. Germline V CDR1 and CDR2: SGHTA, FQGTGA. CDR3 region: CASSPAASGGASEQFF. CDR3 nucleotides: TGTGCCAGCAGCCCCGCCGCTAGCGGGGGGGCCTCCGAGCAGTTCTTC.

The chain uses TRBV4-2 and TRBJ2-7; D is unclear. The germline CDR1 and CDR2 sequences are LGHNA and YNFKEQ. V was trimmed by 0 bases and J by 1 base, leaving 4 bases between them. The CDR3 is 13 amino acids. The CDR3 is CASSQDASYEQYF. The CDR3 DNA reads as TGTGCCAGCAGCCAAGACGCTTCCTACGAGCAGTACTTC.

The CDR3 loop is CASSQVSGSMNTEAFF. As DNA, the CDR3 is TGCGCCAGCAGCCAAGTGTCAGGCTCCATGAACACTGAAGCTTTCTTT. This chain uses TRBV4-3 with TRBJ1-1; unclear D gene. This CDR3 is built from 16 residues. From germline, CDR1 is LGHNA and CDR2 YSLEER. Trimming took 1 base from V and 0 from J, leaving 12 bases between them.

This clonotype was counted ten times or more. The rearrangement links TRBV7-2 to TRBJ2-3, with D maybe TRBD2 (5 bases). The CDR3 spans 15 residues. The V end was cut by 5 bases, the J end by 0 bases, with 12 bases between. CDR1 is SGHTA and CDR2 is FQGNSA in the germline V gene. Here the CDR3 reads CASSPPRVSTDTQYF. As DNA, the CDR3 is TGTGCCAGCAGCCCACCGAGGGTGAGCACAGATACGCAGTATTTT.

This clonotype turned up a few times. V usage is TRBV29-1 and J usage is TRBJ2-1; D call uncertain. Between the trimmed V and J ends, which lost 7 bases and 9 bases, there was a span of 16 bases. CDR1 is SQVTM and CDR2 is ANQGSEA in the germline V gene. The CDR3 has 12 residues. The CDR3 spells CSARGLPGEQFF. Here the CDR3 DNA reads TGCAGCGCCAGAGGTCTTCCTGGTGAGCAGTTCTTC.

In its sample, this clonotype was seen many times. The chain carries TRBV11-2 and TRBJ2-5, with D perhaps matching TRBD1 (6 bases). V shed 5 bases and J shed 4 bases, with 14 bases lying between them. Looked up from germline, CDR1 is SGHAT and CDR2 is FQNNGV. The CDR3 length is 14 residues. CDR3 residues: CASSPRTVTETQYF. The CDR3 region has the DNA TGTGCCAGCAGCCCCCGGACAGTGACAGAGACCCAGTACTTC. Based on the CDR3 plus reference TRBV11-2 and TRBJ2-5, the full variable domain is EAGVAQSPRYKIIEKRQSVAFWCNPISGHATLYWYQQILGQGPKLLIQFQNNGVVDDSQLPKDRFSAERLKGVDSTLKIQPAKLEDSAVYLCASSPRTVTETQYFGPGTRLLVL.

This chain links TRBV9 with TRBJ2-1; weak D call: TRBD2 (7 bases). With 0 bases removed from V and 7 bases from J, the gap between germline ends came to 17 bases. The CDR3 runs 16 residues. Germline V gene data show CDR1 as SGDLS and CDR2 as YYNGEE. The DNA of the CDR3 is TGTGCCAGCAGCGTAGTTGGTGGGGGGGGCCTGAATGAGCAGTTCTTC. Protein: CASSVVGGGGLNEQFF.

This clonotype was picked up a small number of times. The chain is built from TRBV7-9 and TRBJ1-2; TRBD1 is a possible D gene (5 bases). The germline V gene encodes CDR1 SEHNR and CDR2 FQNEAQ (reference sequence). CDR3 length: 14 residues. Trimming shortened V by 5 bases and J by 6 bases, and 16 bases separated the two germline ends. Here the CDR3 DNA reads TGTGCCAGCAGCGATTCCGGGACTCTCAATGGCTACACCTTC. Translated, it gives CASSDSGTLNGYTF.

This clonotype appeared a few times. This rearrangement joins TRBV18 to TRBJ2-1; possibly TRBD2 for D (6 bases). CDR3 length: 12 residues. Trimming stripped 3 bases from V and 9 bases from J, with 9 bases between. Germline V gives CDR1 KGHSH, CDR2 LQKENI. The CDR3 sequence is CASSPRGGEQFF. CDR3 sequence (DNA): TGTGCCAGCTCACCTAGGGGAGGTGAGCAGTTCTTC.

V is TRBV7-2 and J is TRBJ1-2; D unclear. Deletions cut 5 bases from V and 7 bases from J, with 17 bases between. This CDR3 is 14 amino acids long. The germline CDR1 and CDR2 sequences are SGHTA and FQGNSA. CDR3 in DNA: TGTGCCAGCAGCACCCCCGCGATTCCTCTTGGCTACACCTTC. Encoded protein: CASSTPAIPLGYTF.